This T cell receptor (beta chain) was identified in a study of blood T cell repertoires in COVID-19. Study-level background: T cells, B-cell-depleted T cells, or PBMCs provided the cDNA or gDNA that served as material.

This CDR3 has 15 amino acids. CDR1 is SEHNR and CDR2 is FQNEAQ in the germline V gene (reference sequence). Trimming removed 5 bases from V and 4 bases from J; junction bases left unmatched: 6. Participant-reported clinical history was the basis for cohort assignment. Resolution of symptoms, clearance, or two negative PCRs was present in recovered Cohort 3 donors. In the source study's methods: Amplification of reference gene primers was used by the study to estimate nucleated cell counts. Some clones are missing from TCRdb's copy, which holds only in-frame ones; the method was immunoSEQ multiplex PCR. V, J and clone size are taken as reported in that table, and D and trimming were inferred from the DNA itself. There are almost 250,000 clones in the sample; approximately 86% occur only once, and roughly 1.6% lies in the top ten.

This receptor was identified in a woman in her forties or fifties who had recovered from COVID-19. The sequenced sample was PBMCs or T cells enriched from blood (not recorded which). The gene calls are TRBV7-9 and TRBJ2-1; TRBD1 agrees at 9 bases. CDR3 nucleotides: TGTGCCAGCAGCCAGGACAGGGGCCAGTACAATGAGCAGTTCTTC. It codes for CASSQDRGQYNEQFF. The full variable domain, completed using reference TRBV7-9 and TRBJ2-1, is DTGVSQNPRHKITKRGQNVTFRCDPISEHNRLYWYRQTLGQGPEFLTYFQNEAQLEKSRLLSDRFSAERPKGSFSTLEIQRTEQGDSAMYLCASSQDRGQYNEQFFGPGTRLTVL.